This T cell receptor (beta chain) emerged from a study of T cells in Graves' hyperthyroidism and ophthalmopathy. Amplified TCR beta CDR3 regions derived from RNA transcripts. HTBI primers were used for first-round RT-PCR of the TCR CDR3. TCRdb used MiXCR to reprocess the multiplex PCR reads, holding one entry per CDR3 protein. The sample carries a few hundred thousand distinct CDR3 sequences, about 15% recorded once. Germline V gives CDR1 SEHNR, CDR2 FQNEAQ (reference sequence). The germline V and J ends were trimmed by 10 bases and 5 bases, with 18 bases remaining between them. The CDR3 covers 15 residues.

The material sequenced was blood. The rearrangement links TRBV7-9 to TRBJ1-6; D might be TRBD1 (5 bases). This TCR came from a woman aged 45-59 years with Graves' hyperthyroidism. The CDR3 region has the DNA TGTGCCATCCCCCCGGGACCGGGGGATAATTCACCCCTCCACTTT. It yields the protein CAIPPGPGDNSPLHF.